The 32 T cell receptor beta chains presented below share a single source sample, sequenced in a study of T cell clonality in common variable immunodeficiency. TCRdb keeps only in-frame clones here, not all; method: immunoSEQ multiplex PCR. Found here are about 39,000 clones, no singletons; the ten largest cover around 3%. Specimen: peripheral blood mononuclear cells. Receptors were obtained from a person between 18 and 75 years old in good health.

This clone was counted at least ten times. The CDR3 extends 3 residues past the end of the read, so its final part is completed from the germline J gene. The rearrangement uses TRBV19 and TRBJ2-1; a weak D match, TRBD2 (5 bases). Trimming took off 0 bases at V and 2 bases at J, with 20 bases between the two ends. This CDR3 spans 19 amino acids. The germline V gene has CDR1 LNHDA and CDR2 SQIVND (reference sequence). CDR3 sequence reads: CASSIDPLVISATYNEQFF. Partial CDR3 DNA: TGTGCCAGTAGTATAGATCCGCTTGTGATTAGCGCGACCTACAATGAG.

This clone showed up just a few times. The read falls 3 residues short of the CDR3 end, and the missing part is taken from the germline J gene. The rearrangement links TRBV19 to TRBJ1-1, with 7 bases that match TRBD1. Germline V CDR1 and CDR2: LNHDA, SQIVND (reference sequence). The CDR3 consists of 15 residues. The CDR3 region is CASSSYRRTGLEAFF. The CDR3 bases that were read are TGTGCCAGTAGTAGCTACCGACGGACAGGACTGGAA.

A note on this clone: The read gets to within 3 residues of the CDR3 end, and the germline J gene fills in the rest. The gene calls are TRBV27 and TRBJ2-7; D is unclear. Germline CDR1 is MNHEY and CDR2 is SMNVEV (reference sequence). CDR3 length: 13 amino acids. Between the trimmed V and J ends, which lost 3 bases and 4 bases, there was a span of 10 bases. The CDR3 here is CASSLFNGYEQYF. CDR3 bases read: TGTGCCAGCAGTTTGTTCAACGGTTACGAG.

With regard to this clone: The read is 3 residues too short to cover the CDR3 end, so that end is filled in from the germline J gene. This chain joins TRBV5-6 and TRBJ1-6; the match to TRBD1 covers 8 bases. Germline V gene lookup returns CDR1 SGHDT and CDR2 YYEEEE. The CDR3 spans 14 residues. Unmatched junction bases numbered 5, after V lost 4 bases and J lost 8 bases. The CDR3 bases that were read are TGTGCCAGCAGCGTCGGACAGGGCTATTCACCC. Translating it yields CASSVGQGYSP. The CDR3 as a whole reads CASSVGQGYSPLHF.

This clone appeared many times. The read comes to an end 3 residues before the CDR3 does, leaving the germline J gene to fill in the end. The chain combines TRBV30 with TRBJ1-1, with D maybe TRBD1 (6 bases). Germline CDR1 is GTSNPN and CDR2 is SVGIG (reference sequence). This CDR3 contains 17 residues. Between the trimmed V and J ends, which lost 3 bases and 0 bases, there was a span of 20 bases. The sequenced CDR3 bases are TGTGCCTGGAGGCCACAGGGAGCTAGAGACATGAACACTGAA. This encodes CAWRPQGARDMNTE. The entire CDR3 protein is CAWRPQGARDMNTEAFF.

In this sample, this clone turned up many times. The CDR3 is cut off 3 residues early in the read; its end comes from the germline J gene. The chain is built from TRBV15 and TRBJ1-2; TRBD1 matches at 8 bases. Germline V gene lookup returns CDR1 LNHNV and CDR2 YYDKDF (reference sequence). This CDR3 has 14 amino acids. The CDR3: CATSTRVTGVGYTF. The CDR3 bases that were read are TGTGCCACCAGCACGCGAGTGACAGGGGTCGGC.

At least ten counts were recorded for this clone. The covered CDR3 bases are TGTGCCAGTAGTCAGGGCAGGGGGGCCGGGGAG. This codes for CASSQGRGAGE. The whole CDR3 protein is CASSQGRGAGELFF. The V and J genes are TRBV19 and TRBJ2-2; tentatively, D is TRBD1 (7 bases). The CDR3 goes on 3 residues after the read ends, and that part is filled in from the germline J gene. Looked up from germline, CDR1 is LNHDA and CDR2 is SQIVND (reference sequence). The CDR3 is 14 residues long. Trimming took 5 bases from V and 6 from J, leaving 13 bases between them.

This clone was seen a few times. The read ends 3 residues before the CDR3 terminus; that terminus is restored from the germline J gene. The chain employs TRBV18 and TRBJ1-2; D may be TRBD1 (6 bases). Trimming left V 8 bases short and J 6 bases short, with 22 bases between. CDR1 KGHSH and CDR2 LQKENI come from the germline V gene. The CDR3 is made up of 15 amino acids. CDR3 bases read: TGTGCCAGCGCAAACGGTGCGACCGGGACACATGGC. It yields the protein CASANGATGTHG. The whole CDR3 protein is CASANGATGTHGYTF.

A few counts support this clone. The CDR3 end falls 3 residues outside the read, so it is completed with the germline J gene. The chain is built from TRBV2 and TRBJ2-7, with 12 bases lining up with TRBD1. The CDR3 is made up of 14 amino acids. The J segment lost 5 bases and the V segment lost 6 bases, leaving 5 bases of the junction unmatched. The germline V gene has CDR1 SNHLY and CDR2 FYNNEI. CDR3 DNA, as far as it was read: TGTGCCAGCAGGGCCGGGACAGGGGGCGACGAG. Translated: CASRAGTGGDE. The CDR3, in full, reads CASRAGTGGDEQYF. Full variable domain (remainder filled in from reference TRBV2 and TRBJ2-7): EPEVTQTPSHQVTQMGQEVILRCVPISNHLYFYWYRQILGQKVEFLVSFYNNEISEKSEIFDDQFSVERPDGSNFTLKIRSTKLEDSAMYFCASRAGTGGDEQYFGPGTRLTVT.

This clone was observed many times. The CDR3 end falls 3 residues outside the read, so it is completed with the germline J gene. This chain connects TRBV20-1 to TRBJ2-1, with 8 nucleotides matching TRBD2. J gave up 4 bases and V 6 bases, and 11 bases lay outside the gene matches. From germline, CDR1 is DFQATT and CDR2 SNEGSKA (reference sequence). This CDR3 is built from 15 residues. CDR3 residues: CSAKGGLGTYNEQFF. CDR3 DNA (partial): TGCAGTGCCAAAGGGGGACTAGGGACTTACAATGAG.

There are many counts of this clone. The read terminates 3 residues ahead of where the CDR3 ends, so the germline J gene completes it. This chain uses TRBV20-1 with TRBJ2-3, with D possibly TRBD2 on 5 matching bases. CDR3 size: 15 residues. CDR1 and CDR2 from the germline V gene are DFQATT and SNEGSKA (reference sequence). Trimming stripped 0 bases from V and 1 base from J, with 11 bases between. The CDR3 sequence: CSARDGRAGTDTQYF. The CDR3 DNA, read in part, is TGCAGTGCTAGAGATGGCCGAGCGGGCACAGATACG.

Details on this clone: The read ends 3 residues early relative to the CDR3; the germline J gene fills the gap. V is TRBV30 and J is TRBJ1-2; D is perhaps TRBD1 (5 bases). The CDR3 consists of 16 residues. Germline V gives CDR1 GTSNPN, CDR2 SVGIG (reference sequence). CDR3 loop: CAWRRMGLADTDTYTF. The part of the CDR3 DNA that was read is TGTGCCTGGAGGAGAATGGGACTAGCGGACACAGATACC.

This clone was observed at least ten times. The read stops 3 residues short of the end of the CDR3; the missing end is completed from the germline J gene. The chain uses TRBV9 and TRBJ2-7, with TRBD2 matching 10 bases. CDR3 size: 15 residues. Trimming removed 1 base from V and 2 bases from J; junction bases left unmatched: 3. From germline, CDR1 is SGDLS and CDR2 YYNGEE. The DNA read from the CDR3 is TGTGCCAGCAGCGTAATGAGCGGGAGGGCCTACGAG. Protein product: CASSVMSGRAYE. The whole CDR3 is CASSVMSGRAYEQYF. The full variable domain, rest sourced from reference TRBV9 and TRBJ2-7, is DSGVTQTPKHLITATGQRVTLRCSPRSGDLSVYWYQQSLDQGLQFLIQYYNGEERAKGNILERFSAQQFPDLHSELNLSSLELGDSALYFCASSVMSGRAYEQYFGPGTRLTVT.

This clone was picked up many times. The CDR3 end is not reached by the read, which stops 3 residues before it; the germline J gene fills it in. The chain couples TRBV5-1 to TRBJ2-2; 8 bases match TRBD2. CDR1 is SGHRS, CDR2 YFSETQ, per germline. The CDR3 is made up of 14 amino acids. CDR3 amino acids: CASSPGGPNEKLFF. The DNA read from the CDR3 is TGCGCCAGCAGCCCGGGGGGGCCTAATGAAAAG.

This clone was seen at least ten times. The sequence runs out 3 residues before the end of the CDR3; the remainder is reconstructed from the germline J gene. The chain uses TRBV6-2 or TRBV6-3 and TRBJ2-7; weak D call: TRBD2 (5 bases). CDR3 size: 16 residues. Trimming shortened V by 5 bases and J by 4 bases, and 21 bases separated the two germline ends. Germline V gives CDR1 MNHEY, CDR2 SVGEGT. The DNA read from the CDR3 is TGTGCCAGCAGTCCACCACGGGGAAGCGAAAGGTACGAG. Encoded protein: CASSPPRGSERYE. The CDR3 in full is CASSPPRGSERYEQYF.

The table lists this clone with many counts. The read ends 3 residues before the CDR3 terminus; that terminus is restored from the germline J gene. The chain combines TRBV20-1 with TRBJ2-7; 9 bases match TRBD2. There are 13 residues in the CDR3. The germline V gene encodes CDR1 DFQATT and CDR2 SNEGSKA (reference sequence). V shed 6 bases, J shed 0 bases, and the junction held 3 bases outside the gene matches. The CDR3 bases that were read are TGCAGTGCCACTAGCGGGTTCTCCTACGAG. Its translation is CSATSGFSYE. The CDR3 as a whole reads CSATSGFSYEQYF.

In this sample, this clone turned up many times. The CDR3 goes on 3 residues after the read ends, and that part is filled in from the germline J gene. The chain carries TRBV27 and TRBJ2-1, with 9 bases aligning to TRBD2. Germline assignment: CDR1 MNHEY and CDR2 SMNVEV (reference sequence). J was trimmed by 8 bases and V by 5 bases; bases with no gene match: 13. CDR3 size: 16 residues. The CDR3 is CASSLITGTSLHEQFF. CDR3 DNA (partial): TGTGCCAGCAGTCTAATCACCGGGACTAGCCTCCATGAG.

This clone has only a few counts. Sequencing ends 3 residues short of the CDR3 end; the germline J gene provides the rest. This chain links TRBV19 with TRBJ2-2; 10 nucleotides line up with TRBD1. Germline CDR1 is LNHDA and CDR2 is SQIVND (reference sequence). The CDR3 runs to 14 residues. The sequenced part of the CDR3 DNA is TGTGCCACCATGGACAGGGGGAGTAATTCACCG. This gives the protein CATMDRGSNSP. The CDR3 in full is CATMDRGSNSPLFF.

This clone was observed at least ten times. CDR3 DNA (partial): TGTGCCAGCAATTTCGGCCAGAGGGTCCATGAG. As protein: CASNFGQRVHE. The entire CDR3 protein reads CASNFGQRVHEQFF. The rearrangement joins TRBV28 to TRBJ2-1; tentative D call: TRBD2 (5 bases). The read halts 3 residues ahead of the CDR3 end, with the missing end drawn from the germline J gene. V dropped 7 bases and J dropped 8 bases, with 18 bases sitting between them. Germline V CDR1 and CDR2: MDHEN, SYDVKM. There are 14 residues in the CDR3.

This clone has just a few counts. CDR3 region: CASSLIEIGTIYF. The sequenced CDR3 bases are TGTGCCAGCAGCCTAATAGAGATCGGCACC. V and J are TRBV7-9 and TRBJ1-3; D not resolved. The read terminates 3 residues ahead of where the CDR3 ends, so the germline J gene completes it. The CDR3 is 13 amino acids. The V and J ends lost 5 bases and 9 bases respectively, with 14 bases between them. Germline CDR1 reads SEHNR; CDR2 reads FQNEAQ (reference sequence).

This clone was recorded many times. The CDR3 is cut off 3 residues early in the read; its end comes from the germline J gene. V gene TRBV30 combines with J gene TRBJ2-1, with TRBD2 matching 11 bases. CDR3 length equals 16 residues. Per the germline V gene, CDR1 is GTSNPN and CDR2 is SVGIG (reference sequence). V dropped 2 bases and J dropped 4; count of bases not matched to a gene: 7. CDR3 DNA, as far as it was read: TGTGCCTGGAGTCTGGGGGTAGCGGGAGGGTACAATGAG. Translating gives CAWSLGVAGGYNE. The entire CDR3 sequence reads CAWSLGVAGGYNEQFF. Filled out from reference TRBV30 and TRBJ2-1, the complete variable domain reads SQTIHQWPATLVQPVGSPLSLECTVEGTSNPNLYWYRQAAGRGLQLLFYSVGIGQISSEVPQNLSASRPQDRQFILSSKKLLLSDSGFYLCAWSLGVAGGYNEQFFGPGTRLTVL.

This clone was observed many times. Partial CDR3 DNA: TGTGCCAGCAGCTTCGAATCCGCCGGTGCCTACAATGAG. Protein: CASSFESAGAYNE. The whole CDR3 sequence is CASSFESAGAYNEQFF. This sequence joins TRBV5-4 and TRBJ2-1; D is ambiguous. The DNA ends 3 residues before the CDR3 does, and the rest of the CDR3 is filled in from the germline J gene. The CDR3 has 16 amino acids. The V gene lost 2 bases and the J gene lost 2 bases, with 14 bases spanning the gap. Germline CDR1 reads SGHNT; CDR2 reads YYREEE (reference sequence).

This clone was seen ten or more times. The read comes to an end 3 residues before the CDR3 does, leaving the germline J gene to fill in the end. V gene TRBV30 combines with J gene TRBJ2-7; 10 nucleotides match TRBD2. Germline V CDR1 and CDR2: GTSNPN, SVGIG (reference sequence). The V gene end was trimmed by 8 bases and the J gene end by 4 bases; junction bases not matched to a gene: 8. The CDR3 totals 13 residues. The CDR3 bases that were read are TGTGCCCTCCAGGCTAGCGGGAGTTACGAG. It specifies CALQASGSYE. The whole CDR3 protein is CALQASGSYEQYF.

This clone has at least ten counts. The CDR3 end falls 3 residues outside the read, so it is completed with the germline J gene. This sequence joins TRBV19 and TRBJ1-6; a possible D gene is TRBD1 (5 bases). Trimming shortened V by 5 bases and J by 6 bases, and 14 bases separated the two germline ends. The CDR3 spans 15 residues. Germline loops: CDR1 LNHDA, CDR2 SQIVND (reference sequence). CDR3 region: CASSLPGLGNSPLHF. The sequenced CDR3 bases are TGTGCCAGTAGTTTACCGGGACTTGGTAATTCACCC.

This clone was counted only a few times. The read is 3 residues too short to cover the CDR3 end, so that end is filled in from the germline J gene. The chain couples TRBV20-1 to TRBJ2-1; TRBD2 matches at 7 bases. There are 13 residues in the CDR3. Germline V gene lookup returns CDR1 DFQATT and CDR2 SNEGSKA (reference sequence). With 6 bases clipped from V and 2 bases from J, the junction kept 4 bases outside the gene matches. Incomplete CDR3 DNA: TGCAGTGCCGCGACTAGCACCTACAATGAG. Protein: CSAATSTYNE. The complete CDR3 sequence is CSAATSTYNEQFF.

This clone was recorded at least ten times. The read is 3 residues too short to cover the CDR3 end, so that end is filled in from the germline J gene. The chain joins TRBV2 to TRBJ2-1; tentatively, D is TRBD1 (5 bases). The CDR3 consists of 15 residues. V gave up 5 bases and J gave up 6 bases, with 17 bases separating them. From germline, CDR1 is SNHLY and CDR2 FYNNEI. CDR3 in amino acids: CASSPRDSPINEQFF. The sequenced CDR3 bases are TGTGCCAGCAGTCCTCGAGACAGCCCCATCAATGAG.

This clone appeared many times. Read sequence stops 3 residues before the CDR3 end, and the germline J gene provides the missing end. This sequence joins TRBV5-1 and TRBJ2-1; 7 bases match TRBD2. There are 16 residues in the CDR3. Germline values: CDR1 SGHRS, CDR2 YFSETQ. The V and J ends lost 3 bases and 8 bases, in that order; junction bases with no gene match: 14. CDR3 residues: CASSSYPSGQRDEQFF. Incomplete CDR3 DNA: TGCGCCAGCAGCTCCTACCCTAGCGGTCAGAGGGATGAG.

This clone occurred a few times. The read stops 3 residues short of the end of the CDR3; the missing end is completed from the germline J gene. This chain joins TRBV19 and TRBJ1-1; perhaps TRBD1 as D (5 bases). The CDR3 spans 13 residues. The ends were cut back, 7 bases at V and 3 bases at J, with 12 bases in the middle. Looked up from germline, CDR1 is LNHDA and CDR2 is SQIVND (reference sequence). The CDR3 sequence: CASKGEGHTEAFF. The part of the CDR3 DNA that was read is TGTGCCAGTAAGGGTGAGGGGCACACTGAA.

In this sample, this clone turned up many times. The read finishes 3 residues shy of the CDR3 end, and the germline J gene is used to complete it. The chain is built from TRBV2 and TRBJ2-5, with a possible D match to TRBD2 (5 bases). CDR1 is SNHLY, CDR2 FYNNEI, per germline. This CDR3 spans 13 amino acids. V was cut by 3 bases and J by 4 bases, with 9 bases left in between. This chain's CDR3 is CASSDRGSETQYF. CDR3 bases read: TGTGCCAGCAGTGATCGAGGGTCAGAGACC.

This clone was recorded many times. The read finishes 3 residues shy of the CDR3 end, and the germline J gene is used to complete it. The V call is TRBV5-1, the J call TRBJ2-5; D is unresolved. V lost 1 base to trimming and J lost 2 bases, with 21 bases between them. Germline CDR1 is SGHRS and CDR2 is YFSETQ. The CDR3 consists of 18 residues. The CDR3 here is CASSLLLVNRSPQETQYF. CDR3 DNA, as far as it was read: TGCGCCAGCAGCTTGCTCCTGGTGAACAGATCCCCACAAGAGACC.

This clone was counted ten times or more. The sequenced fragment ends 3 residues before the CDR3 boundary, so the rest is inferred from the germline J gene. The genes are TRBV7-2 and TRBJ2-7; 10 bases fit TRBD2. The CDR3 totals 15 residues. Germline CDR1 SGHTA, CDR2 FQGNSA. Trimming took 2 bases from V and 5 from J; bases not matched to a gene: 6. Incomplete CDR3 DNA: TGTGCCAGCAGCTTACCAGGGACTAGCGTTAACGAG. Protein product: CASSLPGTSVNE. The whole CDR3 sequence is CASSLPGTSVNEQYF.

About this clone: The CDR3 extends 3 residues past the end of the read, so its final part is completed from the germline J gene. The gene calls are TRBV18 and TRBJ2-2; D might be TRBD2 (6 bases). The CDR3 consists of 16 residues. V lost 5 bases, J lost 1 base, and 14 bases lay in between. CDR1 is KGHSH and CDR2 is LQKENI in the germline V gene. Partial CDR3 DNA: TGTGCCAGCTCATCAAGTAGCGGAAGGAACACCGGGGAG. Amino acids: CASSSSSGRNTGE. The complete CDR3 reads CASSSSSGRNTGELFF.